Presented here are 30 T cell receptor beta chains from one specimen sequenced in a study of CXCR3-negative and CXCR3-positive naive CD8 T cells. 5' RACE that incorporated UMI labels was used to prepare the TRB cDNA libraries. TCRdb reprocessed the 5' RACE reads, keeping one entry per CDR3 protein, no DNA. This sample's clone table lists around 57,000 distinct CDR3 sequences. Sample: memory CD8+ T cells from blood. Receptors originate from a human donor in good health. Some clones in this sample may be carry-over from other donors' samples.

The chain has TRBV29-1 and TRBJ2-7; absent DNA, TCRdb's TRBD2 call cannot be checked. Germline-derived CDR1 and CDR2 are SQVTM and ANQGSEA. This CDR3 is built from 13 residues. The CDR3 spells CSGQSSGRNEQYF.

The chain combines TRBV12-3 or TRBV12-4 with TRBJ1-1. This CDR3 region has 14 residues. CDR3 sequence reads: CASSLVGSNTEAFF.

V usage is TRBV12-3 or TRBV12-4 and J usage is TRBJ2-1; the D call of TRBD1 rests on TCRdb alone, since no DNA is present to check it. This CDR3 is built from 19 residues. The chain's CDR3 is CASSLLGTGVGAGENEQFF.

CDR3 residues: CSVRTGAEQYF. The rearrangement joins TRBV29-1 to TRBJ2-7; TCRdb's D call of TRBD1 is untestable without DNA. Germline V CDR1 and CDR2: SQVTM, ANQGSEA. The CDR3 runs 11 residues.

The chain uses TRBV29-1 and TRBJ2-7; no DNA is available, so the TRBD1 call from TCRdb remains unchecked. The CDR3 is made up of 13 amino acids. Germline V lookup: CDR1 SQVTM, CDR2 ANQGSEA. This CDR3 is CSVEGGLTYEQYF.

This chain's CDR3 is CASSGPSIGYGYTF. The rearrangement joins TRBV6-5 to TRBJ1-2. Germline V gene data show CDR1 as MNHEY and CDR2 as SVGAGI. The CDR3 is 14 amino acids.

The chain carries TRBV14 and TRBJ2-7; TCRdb outputs TRBD1, but without DNA this stays unchecked. Germline CDR1 reads SGHDN; CDR2 reads FVKESK. The CDR3 extends over 14 amino acids. CDR3 residues: CASSYRDVEYEQYF.

The genes are TRBV21-1 and TRBJ2-7; TCRdb gives TRBD1 as the D gene, but with no DNA this cannot be confirmed. TRBV21-1 is designated a pseudogene. The CDR3 extends over 14 amino acids. The CDR3 spells CATAWGQGVYEQYF.

The genes are TRBV10-3 and TRBJ2-2; there is no DNA to check the TCRdb D call of TRBD2. The CDR3 contains 17 residues. Germline V gene lookup returns CDR1 ENHRY and CDR2 SYGVKD. CDR3 sequence reads: CAISESKLAGPTGELFF.

CDR3 residues: CASSYADSPGSSTGELFF. The V call is TRBV6-6, the J call TRBJ2-2; TCRdb proposes TRBD1, but this gene call is untestable without DNA. The CDR3 has 18 residues. From germline, CDR1 is MNHNY and CDR2 SVGAGI (reference sequence).

V is TRBV7-2 and J is TRBJ1-2. Germline assignment: CDR1 SGHTA and CDR2 FQGNSA. This CDR3 is 12 amino acids long. CDR3 residues: CASSLEGGGYTF.

J is TRBJ1-1 and V is TRBV29-1. Germline V CDR1 and CDR2: SQVTM, ANQGSEA. This CDR3 comprises 11 residues. CDR3: CSLSGGTEAFF.

The chain's CDR3 is CASTPGTRGNNEQFF. This chain connects TRBV19 to TRBJ2-1; TCRdb designates TRBD2, a call that cannot be tested without DNA. There are 15 residues in the CDR3. Germline CDR1 LNHDA, CDR2 SQIVND (reference sequence).

This rearrangement joins TRBV5-1 to TRBJ2-1; TCRdb outputs TRBD2, but without DNA this stays unchecked. This CDR3 is 15 amino acids long. Germline loops: CDR1 SGHRS, CDR2 YFSETQ. The CDR3 protein is CASSSSGPSYNEQFF.

The V call is TRBV20-1, the J call TRBJ2-1; the D call of TRBD1 rests on TCRdb alone, since no DNA is present to check it. The CDR3 is 15 residues long. The germline gives CDR1 DFQATT, CDR2 SNEGSKA (reference sequence). Here the CDR3 reads CSIIRVGGGFNEQFF.

The rearrangement uses TRBV7-9 and TRBJ2-7; no DNA is available, so the TRBD2 call from TCRdb remains unchecked. The CDR3 length is 16 residues. In germline, CDR1 is SEHNR, CDR2 FQNEAQ (reference sequence). The chain's CDR3 is CASSVASGPSSYEQYF.

The J gene is TRBJ2-3, the V gene TRBV28. CDR1 is MDHEN and CDR2 is SYDVKM in the germline V gene. The CDR3 sequence is 12 residues long. The CDR3 is CASSLYTDTQYF.

The V gene is TRBV15, the J gene TRBJ1-2; TCRdb proposes TRBD1, but this gene call is untestable without DNA. The CDR3 has 13 residues. Germline V gene lookup returns CDR1 LNHNV and CDR2 YYDKDF (reference sequence). CDR3 region: CATSARTGNGYTF.

V usage is TRBV7-9 and J usage is TRBJ2-7; TCRdb's D gene call, TRBD1, goes unchecked for lack of DNA. CDR1 and CDR2 from the germline V gene are SEHNR and FQNEAQ (reference sequence). CDR3 size: 16 residues. CDR3 amino acids: CASSLAHDRAGYEQYF.

This chain links TRBV5-1 with TRBJ1-1. The CDR3 totals 14 residues. The germline gives CDR1 SGHRS, CDR2 YFSETQ. This CDR3 is CASSSSQITTEAFF.

V and J are TRBV12-3 or TRBV12-4 and TRBJ2-7; TCRdb selects TRBD1, and the lack of DNA leaves this call unchecked. The CDR3 extends over 12 amino acids. The CDR3 here is CASSPRDYEQYF.

V is TRBV2 and J is TRBJ2-7. Germline V gene sequence: CDR1 SNHLY, CDR2 FYNNEI. This CDR3 region has 11 residues. This CDR3 is CASSLPYEQYF.

CDR3: CASSQGTSGVRETQYF. This rearrangement joins TRBV4-1 to TRBJ2-5; absent DNA, TCRdb's TRBD2 call cannot be checked. The CDR3 runs 16 residues. CDR1 MGHRA and CDR2 YSYEKL come from the germline V gene.

This sequence joins TRBV7-9 and TRBJ1-5. Germline CDR1 SEHNR, CDR2 FQNEAQ (reference sequence). This CDR3 is 14 amino acids long. CDR3 amino acids: CASSLAGVVQPQHF.

The chain carries TRBV12-3 or TRBV12-4 and TRBJ2-7. This CDR3 is 12 amino acids long. CDR3 protein: CASSLPTYEQYF.

The rearrangement uses TRBV7-3 and TRBJ2-7; lacking DNA, the TRBD2 call made by TCRdb goes unchecked. CDR1 is SGHTA and CDR2 is FQGTGA in the germline V gene. The CDR3 loop spans 13 amino acids. The CDR3 sequence: CASSILSGNEQYF.

V usage is TRBV7-2 and J usage is TRBJ1-1. The CDR3 is 13 amino acids. The germline V gene encodes CDR1 SGHTA and CDR2 FQGNSA. The CDR3 reads CASSLAGRSEAFF.

The V gene is TRBV5-1, the J gene TRBJ2-2. The CDR3 sequence is 15 residues long. Germline lookup yields CDR1 SGHRS and CDR2 YFSETQ. This chain's CDR3 is CASSLTPGNTGELFF. Drawing the rest from reference TRBV5-1 and TRBJ2-2, the complete variable domain is KAGVTQTPRYLIKTRGQQVTLSCSPISGHRSVSWYQQTPGQGLQFLFEYFSETQRNKGNFPGRFSGRQFSNSRSEMNVSTLELGDSALYLCASSLTPGNTGELFFGEGSRLTVL.

V gene TRBV7-3 combines with J gene TRBJ2-1; TCRdb's D call, TRBD2, is unchecked because there is no DNA. Germline lookup yields CDR1 SGHTA and CDR2 FQGTGA. This CDR3 has 19 amino acids. This chain's CDR3 is CASSSRLAEGKRAYNEQFF. The full variable domain, in which reference TRBV7-3 and TRBJ2-1 provide the parts outside the CDR3, is GAGVSQTPSNKVTEKGKYVELRCDPISGHTALYWYRQSLGQGPEFLIYFQGTGAADDSGLPNDRFFAVRPEGSVSTLKIQRTERGDSAVYLCASSSRLAEGKRAYNEQFFGPGTRLTVL.

This chain links TRBV4-3 with TRBJ1-1. Germline lookup yields CDR1 LGHNA and CDR2 YSLEER. This CDR3 has 15 amino acids. CDR3 region: CASSQEARMNTEAFF.